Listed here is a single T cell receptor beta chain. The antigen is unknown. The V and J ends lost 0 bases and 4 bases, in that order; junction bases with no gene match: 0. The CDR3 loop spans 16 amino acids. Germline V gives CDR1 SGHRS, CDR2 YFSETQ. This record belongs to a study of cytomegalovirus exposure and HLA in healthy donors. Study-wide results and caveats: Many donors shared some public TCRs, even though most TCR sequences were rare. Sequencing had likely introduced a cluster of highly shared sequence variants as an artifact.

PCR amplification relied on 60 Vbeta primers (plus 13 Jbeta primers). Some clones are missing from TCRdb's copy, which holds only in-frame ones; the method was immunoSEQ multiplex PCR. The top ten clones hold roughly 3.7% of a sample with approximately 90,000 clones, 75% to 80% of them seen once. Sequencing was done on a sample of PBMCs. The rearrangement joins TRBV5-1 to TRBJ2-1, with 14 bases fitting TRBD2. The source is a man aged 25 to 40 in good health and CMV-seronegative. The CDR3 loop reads CASSLGLAGGYNEQFF. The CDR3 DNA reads TGCGCCAGCAGCTTGGGACTAGCGGGAGGGTACAATGAGCAGTTCTTC. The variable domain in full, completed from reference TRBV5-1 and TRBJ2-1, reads KAGVTQTPRYLIKTRGQQVTLSCSPISGHRSVSWYQQTPGQGLQFLFEYFSETQRNKGNFPGRFSGRQFSNSRSEMNVSTLELGDSALYLCASSLGLAGGYNEQFFGPGTRLTVL.